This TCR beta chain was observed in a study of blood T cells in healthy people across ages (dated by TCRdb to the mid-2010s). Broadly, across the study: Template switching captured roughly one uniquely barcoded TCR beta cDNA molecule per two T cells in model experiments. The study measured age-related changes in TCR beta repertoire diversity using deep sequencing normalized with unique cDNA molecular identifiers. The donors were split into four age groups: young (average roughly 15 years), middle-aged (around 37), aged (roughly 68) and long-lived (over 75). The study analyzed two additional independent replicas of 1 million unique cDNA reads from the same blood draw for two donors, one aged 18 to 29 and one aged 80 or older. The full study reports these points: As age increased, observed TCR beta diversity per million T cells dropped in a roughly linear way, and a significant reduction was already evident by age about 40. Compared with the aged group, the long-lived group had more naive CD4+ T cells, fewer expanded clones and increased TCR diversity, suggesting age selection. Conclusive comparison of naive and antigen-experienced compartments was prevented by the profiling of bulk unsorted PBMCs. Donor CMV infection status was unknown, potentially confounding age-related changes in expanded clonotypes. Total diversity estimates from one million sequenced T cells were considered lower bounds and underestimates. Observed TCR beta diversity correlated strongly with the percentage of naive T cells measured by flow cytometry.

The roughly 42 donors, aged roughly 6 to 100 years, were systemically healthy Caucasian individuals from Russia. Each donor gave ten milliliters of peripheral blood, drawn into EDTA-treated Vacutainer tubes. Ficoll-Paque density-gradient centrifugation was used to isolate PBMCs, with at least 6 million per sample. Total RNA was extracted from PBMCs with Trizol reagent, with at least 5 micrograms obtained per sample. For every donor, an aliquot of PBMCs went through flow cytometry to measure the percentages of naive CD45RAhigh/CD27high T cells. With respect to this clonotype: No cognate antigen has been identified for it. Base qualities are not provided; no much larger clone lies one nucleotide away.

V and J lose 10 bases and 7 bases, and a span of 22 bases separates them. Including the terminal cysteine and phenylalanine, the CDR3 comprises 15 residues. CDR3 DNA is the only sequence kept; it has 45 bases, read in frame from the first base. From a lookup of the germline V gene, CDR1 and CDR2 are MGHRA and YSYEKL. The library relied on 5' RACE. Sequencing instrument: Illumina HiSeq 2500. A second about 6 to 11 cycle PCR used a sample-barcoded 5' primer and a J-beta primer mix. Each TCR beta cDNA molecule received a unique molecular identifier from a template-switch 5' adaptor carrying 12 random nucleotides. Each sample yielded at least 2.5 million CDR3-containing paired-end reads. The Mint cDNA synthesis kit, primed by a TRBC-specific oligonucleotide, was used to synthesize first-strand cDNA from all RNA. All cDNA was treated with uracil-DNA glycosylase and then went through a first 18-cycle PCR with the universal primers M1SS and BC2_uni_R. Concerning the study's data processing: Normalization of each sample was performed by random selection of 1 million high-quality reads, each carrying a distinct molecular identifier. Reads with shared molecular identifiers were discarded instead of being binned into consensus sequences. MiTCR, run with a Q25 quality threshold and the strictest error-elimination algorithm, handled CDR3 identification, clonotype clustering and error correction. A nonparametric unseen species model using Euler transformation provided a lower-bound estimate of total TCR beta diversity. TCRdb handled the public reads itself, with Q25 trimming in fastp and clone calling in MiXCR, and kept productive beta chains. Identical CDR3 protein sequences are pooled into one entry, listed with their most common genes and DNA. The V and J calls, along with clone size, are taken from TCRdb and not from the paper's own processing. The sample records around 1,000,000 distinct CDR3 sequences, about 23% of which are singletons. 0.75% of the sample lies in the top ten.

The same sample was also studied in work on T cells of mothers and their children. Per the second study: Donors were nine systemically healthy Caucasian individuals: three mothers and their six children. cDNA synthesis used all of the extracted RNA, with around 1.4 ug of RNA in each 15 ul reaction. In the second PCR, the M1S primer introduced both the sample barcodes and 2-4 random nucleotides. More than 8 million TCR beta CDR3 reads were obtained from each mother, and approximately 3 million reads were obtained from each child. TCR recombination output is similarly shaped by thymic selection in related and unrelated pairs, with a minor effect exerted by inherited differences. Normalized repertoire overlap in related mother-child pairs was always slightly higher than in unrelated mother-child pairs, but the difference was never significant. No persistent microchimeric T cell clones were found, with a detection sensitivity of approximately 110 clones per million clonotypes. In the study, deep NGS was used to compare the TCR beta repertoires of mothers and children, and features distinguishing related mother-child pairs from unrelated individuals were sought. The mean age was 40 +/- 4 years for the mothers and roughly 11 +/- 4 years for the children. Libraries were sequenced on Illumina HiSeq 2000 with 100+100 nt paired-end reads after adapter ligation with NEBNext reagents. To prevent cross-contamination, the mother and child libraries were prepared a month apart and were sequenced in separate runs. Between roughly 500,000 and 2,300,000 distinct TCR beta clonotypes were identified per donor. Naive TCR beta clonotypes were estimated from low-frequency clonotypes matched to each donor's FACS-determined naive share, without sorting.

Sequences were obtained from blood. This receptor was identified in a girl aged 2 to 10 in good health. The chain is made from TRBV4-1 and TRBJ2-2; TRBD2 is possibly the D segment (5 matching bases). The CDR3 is CATRLVGSKGGELFF. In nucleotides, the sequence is TGCGCCACCCGGCTCGTAGGGAGCAAGGGCGGGGAGCTGTTTTTT.